This entry lists 26 T cell receptor beta chains sequenced from one sample in a study of control samples from healthy donors and cancer patients (dated by TCRdb to the early 2020s). Library method: the immunoSEQ multiplex PCR assay. The clones in this table, taken by TCRdb from immuneACCESS, are in-frame only. Not every clone is retained; where verified, under half of the shortfall comes from an unresolved V gene, and the cause of the rest is unknown. Here the sample has 390,000 or so clones; approximately 90% occur a single time. Of the sample, 6% to 7% falls within the top ten clones. Specimen: PBMCs. These receptors were obtained from a man aged 35 to 55 with head and neck cancer.

This clone turned up a few times. The CDR3: CASSEWDGYTF. As DNA, the CDR3 is TGTGCCAGCAGTGAATGGGATGGCTACACCTTC. The chain has TRBV6-1 and TRBJ1-2, with D uncertain. There are 11 residues in the CDR3. Trimming pared 2 bases from V and 6 bases from J, leaving 4 bases between. Germline assignment: CDR1 MNHNS and CDR2 SASEGT.

Concerning this clone itself: This sample includes further DNA sequences coding for the same CDR3. V is TRBV7-2 and J is TRBJ2-3, with D perhaps matching TRBD2 (6 bases). With 0 bases removed from V and 0 bases from J, the gap between germline ends came to 7 bases. The CDR3 length is 15 residues. Germline CDR1 and CDR2: SGHTA and FQGNSA. The CDR3 here is CASSLAGGSTDTQYF. In DNA, the CDR3 is TGTGCCAGCAGCTTAGCGGGGGGTAGCACAGATACGCAGTATTTT.

The rearrangement uses TRBV27 and TRBJ2-7; 12 positions agree with TRBD2. V was pared by 5 bases and J by 5 bases, with 4 bases of the junction left unmatched. This CDR3 is 14 amino acids long. Germline lookup yields CDR1 MNHEY and CDR2 SMNVEV (reference sequence). DNA of the CDR3: TGTGCCAGCAGTCGACTAGCGGGAGAACACGAGCAGTACTTC. It translates to CASSRLAGEHEQYF.

The gene calls are TRBV10-1 and TRBJ1-3, with D maybe TRBD1 (5 bases). CDR1 is WNHNN and CDR2 is SYGVQD in the germline V gene (reference sequence). Deletions cut 7 bases from V and 0 bases from J, with 10 bases between. CDR3 length: 14 amino acids. The CDR3 nucleotides read TGCGCCAGCATGGGGCGGAGCTCTGGAAACACCATATATTTT. It translates to CASMGRSSGNTIYF.

The J gene is TRBJ2-3, the V gene TRBV10-3; TRBD2 aligns across 10 bases. The germline gives CDR1 ENHRY, CDR2 SYGVKD. There are 15 residues in the CDR3. V lost 4 bases, J lost 5 bases, and 6 bases stayed unmatched. The CDR3 coding sequence is TGTGCCATCAGTGGCACTAGCGGGACGGTAGATACGCAGTATTTT. Translation gives CAISGTSGTVDTQYF.

This sequence joins TRBV27 and TRBJ1-1; D remains ambiguous. V lost 7 bases, J lost 1 base, and 4 bases lay in between. Looked up from germline, CDR1 is MNHEY and CDR2 is SMNVEV (reference sequence). The length of the CDR3 is 11 residues. The CDR3 reads CASTKNTEAFF. CDR3 DNA sequence: TGTGCCAGCACCAAGAACACTGAAGCTTTCTTT.

The chain carries TRBV30 and TRBJ1-1; 7 nucleotides line up with TRBD1. Looked up from germline, CDR1 is GTSNPN and CDR2 is SVGIG (reference sequence). The CDR3 contains 13 residues. Unmatched junction bases numbered 5, after V lost 7 bases and J lost 0 bases. The CDR3 DNA reads TGTGCCTCCCAGGGGGGCCTGAACACTGAAGCTTTCTTT. It codes for CASQGGLNTEAFF.

This clone was seen once. This rearrangement joins TRBV20-1 to TRBJ2-3, with TRBD1 identical over 7 bases. V gave up 3 bases and J gave up 3 bases; unmatched junction bases: 6. The CDR3 covers 14 residues. The germline V gene encodes CDR1 DFQATT and CDR2 SNEGSKA (reference sequence). The CDR3 DNA is TGCAGTGCTAGTCGAGAGGGGGCAACAGATACGCAGTATTTT. Translating gives CSASREGATDTQYF.

J is TRBJ2-2 and V is TRBV10-3, with D perhaps given as TRBD1 or TRBD2 (5 bases each). The CDR3 is 15 residues long. Looked up from germline, CDR1 is ENHRY and CDR2 is SYGVKD. Trimming left V 0 bases short and J 4 bases short, with 9 bases between. CDR3 sequence (DNA): TGTGCCATCAGTGAGTCATCAGGGACCACCGGGGAGCTGTTTTTT. Protein: CAISESSGTTGELFF.

The chain recombines TRBV27 with TRBJ2-2; TRBD2 agrees at 7 bases. V dropped 6 bases and J dropped 6; count of bases not matched to a gene: 4. Germline V lookup: CDR1 MNHEY, CDR2 SMNVEV (reference sequence). CDR3 length equals 13 residues. The CDR3 region has the DNA TGTGCCAGCAGCCCGGGGGGTCCCGGGGAGCTGTTTTTT. As protein: CASSPGGPGELFF.

This sequence joins TRBV11-3 and TRBJ2-1, with 7 bases identical to TRBD1. Germline loops: CDR1 SGHNT, CDR2 YENEEA. The CDR3 has 17 amino acids. Trimming at V came to 5 bases and at J to 0 bases, leaving 10 bases not matched to a gene. DNA for the CDR3: TGTGCCAGCAGCCTTAGGGCCGAGGGGGCCTCCTACAATGAGCAGTTCTTC. Translated, it gives CASSLRAEGASYNEQFF.

This sequence joins TRBV29-1 and TRBJ1-2; no clear D. There are 14 residues in the CDR3. Trimming removed 1 base from V and 0 bases from J, with 9 bases in between. Germline lookup yields CDR1 SQVTM and CDR2 ANQGSEA. CDR3: CSVEGHQANYGYTF. The CDR3 coding sequence is TGCAGCGTTGAAGGACACCAAGCTAACTATGGCTACACCTTC.

J is TRBJ2-1 and V is TRBV11-2; maybe TRBD2 (5 bases). V was cut by 2 bases and J by 1 base, with 6 bases left in between. This CDR3 is 14 amino acids long. Germline CDR1 and CDR2: SGHAT and FQNNGV. CDR3 loop: CASSLSGSYNEQFF. CDR3 DNA sequence: TGTGCCAGCAGCTTAAGCGGTTCCTACAATGAGCAGTTCTTC.

In its sample, this clone was seen a few times. The chain couples TRBV4-3 to TRBJ2-1; 12 nucleotides agree with TRBD1. Looked up from germline, CDR1 is LGHNA and CDR2 is YSLEER. There are 15 residues in the CDR3. The J segment lost 9 bases and the V segment lost 3 bases, leaving 6 bases of the junction unmatched. The CDR3 DNA reads as TGCGCCAGCAGCCAGTATGGGACAGGGGGCTCTGAGCAGTTCTTC. Protein product: CASSQYGTGGSEQFF.

The chain carries TRBV6-2 or TRBV6-3 and TRBJ1-5; perhaps TRBD1 as D (6 bases). CDR1 and CDR2 from the germline V gene are MNHEY and SVGEGT. With 2 bases removed from V and 1 base from J, the gap between germline ends came to 9 bases. This CDR3 has 15 residues. CDR3 sequence (DNA): TGTGCCAGCAGTTACGAGGGGGTGAGCAATCAGCCCCAGCATTTT. Its translation is CASSYEGVSNQPQHF.

This chain links TRBV19 with TRBJ1-6; unclear D gene. CDR3 length: 15 residues. Germline V CDR1 and CDR2: LNHDA, SQIVND (reference sequence). Trimming left V 5 bases short and J 2 bases short, with 10 bases between. Here the CDR3 DNA reads TGTGCCAGTAGTTTATCCTACACCTATAATTCACCCCTCCACTTT. It specifies CASSLSYTYNSPLHF.

This chain uses TRBV28 with TRBJ1-2; tentative D call: TRBD1 (6 bases). The CDR3 totals 14 residues. Trimming took off 3 bases at V and 4 bases at J, with 12 bases between the two ends. CDR1 is MDHEN, CDR2 SYDVKM, per germline. This CDR3 is CASSFAGARYGYTF. CDR3 sequence (DNA): TGTGCCAGCAGTTTCGCAGGGGCCCGCTATGGCTACACCTTC.

The genes are TRBV5-4 and TRBJ2-2; D ambiguous. Germline loops: CDR1 SGHNT, CDR2 YYREEE (reference sequence). The CDR3 is 16 amino acids. Deletions cut 1 base from V and 1 base from J, with 11 bases between. The CDR3 DNA reads as TGTGCCAGCAGCTTGCAACCTGGGGAGAACACCGGGGAGCTGTTTTTT. Its translation: CASSLQPGENTGELFF.

This rearrangement joins TRBV5-1 to TRBJ2-6; D possibly corresponds to TRBD1 (6 bases). The length of the CDR3 is 15 residues. V was trimmed by 7 bases and J by 4 bases, leaving 15 bases between them. From germline, CDR1 is SGHRS and CDR2 YFSETQ. CDR3 DNA sequence: TGCGCCAGCGCATTACAGGGCCAAGGGGCCAACGTCCTGACTTTC. Protein: CASALQGQGANVLTF.

This chain links TRBV3-1 (or the pseudogene TRBV3-2) with TRBJ2-6, with D tentatively TRBD1 (6 bases). The CDR3 has 16 residues. Trimming took 4 bases from V and 3 from J, leaving 13 bases between them. In germline, CDR1 is LGHDT, CDR2 YNNKEL (reference sequence). The CDR3 DNA is TGTGCCAGCAGCCTGTGGGGGCAGCGTGGGGCCAACGTCCTGACTTTC. Its protein product is CASSLWGQRGANVLTF.

V gene TRBV11-2 combines with J gene TRBJ1-3; D perhaps matches TRBD1 (5 bases). The CDR3 length is 15 residues. Germline V gene data show CDR1 as SGHAT and CDR2 as FQNNGV. V lost 1 base to trimming and J lost 5 bases, with 12 bases between them. The chain's CDR3 is CASSLGSGARNTIYF. CDR3 nucleotide sequence: TGTGCCAGCAGCTTAGGCTCTGGGGCTCGAAACACCATATATTTT. Supplemented by reference TRBV11-2 and TRBJ1-3, the full variable domain reads EAGVAQSPRYKIIEKRQSVAFWCNPISGHATLYWYQQILGQGPKLLIQFQNNGVVDDSQLPKDRFSAERLKGVDSTLKIQPAKLEDSAVYLCASSLGSGARNTIYFGEGSWLTVV.

This chain links TRBV6-6 with TRBJ1-3; the match to TRBD1 covers 7 bases. Germline CDR1 is MNHNY and CDR2 is SVGAGI (reference sequence). V dropped 8 bases and J dropped 2; count of bases not matched to a gene: 9. The CDR3 covers 15 residues. CDR3 protein: CASGDRVPPGNTIYF. CDR3 bases: TGTGCCAGCGGGGACAGAGTTCCTCCTGGAAACACCATATATTTT.

This clone was counted a single time. This rearrangement joins TRBV7-3 to TRBJ2-5; 8 bases match TRBD2. Germline values: CDR1 SGHTA, CDR2 FQGTGA. After removal of 4 bases from V and 4 bases from J, the junction contained 5 bases not matched to a gene. This CDR3 is 14 amino acids long. This CDR3 reads CASSSFGGVETQYF. The CDR3, as DNA: TGTGCCAGCAGCTCTTTCGGGGGGGTAGAGACCCAGTACTTC.

The chain carries TRBV28 and TRBJ1-5; no firm D call. With 2 bases removed from V and 4 bases from J, the gap between germline ends came to 12 bases. The CDR3 is made up of 15 amino acids. Germline V lookup: CDR1 MDHEN, CDR2 SYDVKM. The CDR3 sequence is CASSLKEGYNQPQHF. In DNA form, the CDR3 reads TGTGCCAGCAGTTTAAAGGAAGGATATAATCAGCCCCAGCATTTT.

This clone appeared a few times. The chain has TRBV30 and TRBJ1-6; possibly TRBD1 for D (5 bases). V was shortened by 2 bases and J by 0 bases, with 23 bases between the two germline ends. The CDR3 is made up of 20 amino acids. The V gene's germline CDR1 is GTSNPN and CDR2 SVGIG (reference sequence). The CDR3 reads CAWSPRTWDVRSSYNSPLHF. CDR3 nucleotides: TGTGCCTGGAGTCCACGGACATGGGACGTGCGGAGCTCCTATAATTCACCCCTCCACTTT.

The gene calls are TRBV6-5 and TRBJ2-1, with a possible D match to TRBD2 (6 bases). CDR1 and CDR2 from the germline V gene are MNHEY and SVGAGI. Trimming left V 10 bases short and J 5 bases short, with 18 bases between. The CDR3 has 14 residues. The CDR3 DNA reads as TGTGCCACCTTTGACCTAGCGAGAAACAATGAGCAGTTCTTC. It is translated as CATFDLARNNEQFF.